The next 26 T cell receptor beta chains were all read from a single sample in a study of tumor-infiltrating lymphocytes in primary liver carcinoma. The authors took blood RNA from unsorted whole blood and also extracted germline DNA. cDNA specific to TCR beta was made from around 470 ng of total RNA, with a constant-region primer employed for priming. The TCR beta library was amplified through three nested multiplex PCR rounds in a modified ARM-PCR procedure. TRBV1-TRBV30 forward primers paired with a C-beta reverse primer were used in the first two PCR rounds, which ran approximately 11 cycles each. TCRdb called the multiplex PCR reads again in MiXCR, with one record for every CDR3 protein. The table records approximately 330,000 distinct CDR3 sequences, less than 75% of them present only once. Sequencing input: peripheral blood. All receptors come from a man between 40 and 49 years old with primary liver carcinoma and hepatitis B virus infection.

With regard to this clonotype: Sequence at one end of the junction differs from germline and may be a read error. The V and J genes are TRBV11-3 and TRBJ2-3; D is perhaps TRBD1 (6 bases). The length of the CDR3 is 13 residues. The germline gives CDR1 SGHNT, CDR2 YENEEA. CDR3 residues: CARSQGRLDTQYF. CDR3 DNA sequence: TGTGCCAGGAGCCAGGGGCGACTCGATACGCAGTACTTT.

This clonotype was counted ten times or more. This rearrangement joins TRBV11-2 to TRBJ2-2, with D perhaps given as TRBD1 or TRBD2 (5 bases each). Germline assignment: CDR1 SGHAT and CDR2 FQNNGV. Between the trimmed V and J ends, which lost 5 bases and 6 bases, there was a span of 16 bases. The CDR3 spans 15 residues. The CDR3 here is CASSQVHGGAGELFF. The CDR3 DNA reads as TGTGCCAGCAGCCAGGTGCATGGGGGAGCCGGGGAGCTGTTTTTT.

This clonotype was observed many times. The chain has TRBV5-5 and TRBJ2-1; D is undetermined. The CDR3 sequence is 13 residues long. V was shortened by 2 bases and J by 5 bases, with 8 bases between the two germline ends. Germline V gene sequence: CDR1 SGHKS, CDR2 YYEKEE (reference sequence). The CDR3 sequence is CASSFNTNNEQFF. CDR3 DNA: TGTGCCAGCAGCTTTAACACAAACAATGAGCAGTTCTTC.

This clonotype was observed once. This may come from a read error, since a much larger clone is one base off. The J gene is TRBJ2-7, the V gene TRBV14; D possibly matches TRBD1 or TRBD2 (5 bases each). Trimming removed 7 bases at V and 0 bases at J, with 19 bases between. The CDR3 has 16 amino acids. From germline, CDR1 is SGHDN and CDR2 FVKESK. The CDR3 DNA reads as TGTGCCAGCAACCATCGGGGCGGACTGAGCTCCTACGAGCAGTACTTC. Translating gives CASNHRGGLSSYEQYF.

With respect to this clonotype: Germline is not matched at one junction end, which may reflect a read error. J is TRBJ2-3 and V is TRBV13; TRBD2 aligns across 13 bases. In germline, CDR1 is PRHDT, CDR2 FYEKMQ (reference sequence). CDR3 length equals 16 residues. Here the CDR3 reads CASSMRTSGSGDRQYF. The CDR3 DNA reads as TGTGCCAGCAGCATGCGGACTAGCGGGAGTGGAGATAGGCAGTATTTT. The variable domain in full, with the rest retrieved from reference TRBV13 and TRBJ2-3, is AAGVIQSPRHLIKEKRETATLKCYPIPRHDTVYWYQQGPGQDPQFLISFYEKMQSDKGSIPDRFSAQQFSDYHSELNMSSLELGDSALYFCASSMRTSGSGDRQYFGPGTRLTVL.

Details on this clonotype: Since a much larger clone is just one base distant, this may be a read error. This chain joins TRBV4-2 and TRBJ1-5; D gene uncertain. Germline V CDR1 and CDR2: LGHNA, YNFKEQ. This CDR3 is built from 14 residues. The CDR3 DNA is TGTGTCAGCAGCCAAGATTTGCCGTTCCAGCCCCAGCATTTT. Residues: CVSSQDLPFQPQHF.

The V and J genes are TRBV29-1 and TRBJ2-1; TRBD2 might be the D (5 bases). The germline gives CDR1 SQVTM, CDR2 ANQGSEA. Between the trimmed V and J ends, which lost 4 bases and 2 bases, there was a span of 9 bases. The CDR3 extends over 13 amino acids. Here the CDR3 reads CSVADGAYNEQFF. CDR3 DNA: TGCAGCGTTGCCGACGGGGCCTACAATGAGCAGTTCTTC.

V usage is TRBV6-1 and J usage is TRBJ2-7; D might be TRBD1 or TRBD2, each matching 5 bases. Germline CDR1 MNHNS, CDR2 SASEGT. Trimming took off 7 bases at V and 0 bases at J, with 16 bases between the two ends. This CDR3 has 15 residues. The CDR3 protein is CASTTGTYRSYEQYF. CDR3 bases: TGTGCCAGCACCACCGGGACGTACCGCTCCTACGAGCAGTACTTC.

The chain carries TRBV5-6 and TRBJ1-3; no clear D gene. The germline CDR1 and CDR2 sequences are SGHDT and YYEEEE. V dropped 5 bases and J dropped 0 bases, with 12 bases sitting between them. The CDR3 consists of 15 residues. The CDR3 sequence: CASSFRPYSGNTIYF. In DNA, the CDR3 is TGTGCCAGCAGTTTCCGACCGTACTCTGGAAACACCATATATTTT.

This sequence joins TRBV6-4 and TRBJ2-1; tentative D call: TRBD2 (5 bases). With 2 bases removed from V and 4 bases from J, the gap between germline ends came to 12 bases. CDR3 size: 15 residues. Germline values: CDR1 MRHNA, CDR2 SNTAGT. This CDR3 reads CASSDLSGVYNEQFF. In nucleotides, the CDR3 is TGTGCCAGCAGTGACCTGAGCGGCGTATACAATGAGCAGTTCTTC.

Notes on this clonotype: One end of the junction varies from germline; a read error may be responsible. The V gene is TRBV11-1, the J gene TRBJ2-1, with TRBD2 matching over 8 bases. Germline V gene lookup returns CDR1 SGHAT and CDR2 FQDESV (reference sequence). The length of the CDR3 is 15 residues. CDR3 loop: CTSSSSGSAYNEQSF. CDR3 in DNA: TGTACCAGCAGCTCGAGCGGGAGTGCCTACAATGAGCAGTCCTTC.

About this clonotype itself: The final CDR3 position lacks the conserved phenylalanine or tryptophan, pointing to a likely read error. V usage is TRBV5-1 and J usage is TRBJ2-1, with D maybe TRBD1 (5 bases). CDR1 SGHRS and CDR2 YFSETQ come from the germline V gene. The CDR3 sequence is 14 residues long. CDR3 region: CASSLATAYNEQFS. The CDR3 nucleotides read TGCGCCAGTAGCTTGGCGACAGCCTACAATGAGCAGTTCTCC.

Turning to this clonotype: A much bigger clone sits one base away, suggesting this may be a read error. The rearrangement links TRBV12-3 or TRBV12-4 to TRBJ1-1; D remains unclear. The CDR3 is 11 amino acids. Trimming left V 4 bases short and J 10 bases short, with 10 bases between. The CDR3 DNA reads as TGTGCCAGCAGTTGGGCAAATGGAGCTTTCTTT. It is translated as CASSWANGAFF.

This chain links TRBV11-2 with TRBJ2-7, with D perhaps given as TRBD1 or TRBD2 (5 bases each). Trimming stripped 1 base from V and 13 bases from J, with 20 bases between. The germline V gene has CDR1 SGHAT and CDR2 FQNNGV. The CDR3 contains 14 residues. The CDR3 coding sequence is TGTGCCAGCAGCTTAGCAAGGGACGCCTACGAACATTACTTC. Residues: CASSLARDAYEHYF. The full variable domain, completed using reference TRBV11-2 and TRBJ2-7, is EAGVAQSPRYKIIEKRQSVAFWCNPISGHATLYWYQQILGQGPKLLIQFQNNGVVDDSQLPKDRFSAERLKGVDSTLKIQPAKLEDSAVYLCASSLARDAYEHYFGPGTRLTVT.

Concerning this clonotype itself: A much larger clone differs by one base, so this may be a read error. The chain combines TRBV14 with TRBJ1-6; tentatively, D is TRBD1 (6 bases). The CDR3 runs to 15 residues. Germline CDR1 is SGHDN and CDR2 is FVKESK. The CDR3 bases are TGTGTCAGCAGCCAACAGGGATTTGATAATTCACCCCTCCACTTT. It codes for CVSSQQGFDNSPLHF.

This clonotype has ten or more counts. The gene calls are TRBV11-2 and TRBJ1-4, with 7 positions matching TRBD1. Germline V lookup: CDR1 SGHAT, CDR2 FQNNGV. The CDR3 loop spans 14 amino acids. J lost 8 bases, V lost 5 bases, and 8 bases had no gene match. The CDR3 DNA reads TGTGCCAGCAGCCAGACAGGGAGGCGCGAAAAACTGTTTTTT. Protein sequence: CASSQTGRREKLFF.

This chain joins TRBV11-1 and TRBJ2-1, with D perhaps TRBD1 or TRBD2 (5 bases each). The CDR3 covers 12 residues. Germline V lookup: CDR1 SGHAT, CDR2 FQDESV (reference sequence). The V and J ends lost 1 base and 12 bases respectively, with 10 bases between them. Here the CDR3 reads CASSLGGGVQFF. The CDR3 coding sequence is TGTGCCAGCAGCTTAGGTGGGGGTGTGCAGTTCTTC.

A note on this clonotype: It may be a read error: a sequence one base away is much more abundant. The rearrangement uses TRBV10-3 and TRBJ1-1; D uncertain. The germline CDR1 and CDR2 sequences are ENHRY and SYGVKD. The germline V and J ends were trimmed by 0 bases and 7 bases, with 15 bases remaining between them. This CDR3 is 15 amino acids long. The chain's CDR3 is CAISESTAGWSEAFF. For the CDR3, the DNA is TGTGCCATCAGTGAGTCCACAGCGGGTTGGAGTGAAGCTTTCTTT.

Concerning this clonotype itself: One base away lies a much larger clone, so this may be a sequencing read error. This chain connects TRBV25-1 to TRBJ2-1; tentatively, D is TRBD1 (6 bases). CDR1 and CDR2 from the germline V gene are MGHDK and SYGVNS. V was clipped by 3 bases and J by 9 bases, with 18 bases between them. This CDR3 region has 15 residues. The CDR3 DNA is TGTGCCAGCAGTGACAGGGCAGAAAAACAGGGTGAGCAGTTCTTC. Translating it yields CASSDRAEKQGEQFF.

The sample holds many counts of this clonotype. This sequence joins TRBV4-3 and TRBJ2-7; 9 positions agree with TRBD2. The CDR3 consists of 15 residues. Unmatched junction bases numbered 6, after V lost 0 bases and J lost 6 bases. Germline assignment: CDR1 LGHNA and CDR2 YSLEER. This chain's CDR3 is CASSQDRLAGFEQYF. The CDR3, as DNA: TGCGCCAGCAGCCAAGATAGGCTAGCGGGATTCGAGCAGTACTTC.

This clonotype is a singleton in its sample. Germline and junction disagree at one end, which may indicate a read error. This chain connects TRBV6-2 or TRBV6-3 to TRBJ2-5; D gene unclear. Germline V gene lookup returns CDR1 MNHEY and CDR2 SVGEGT. CDR3 size: 13 residues. Here the CDR3 DNA reads TGTGCCAGCAGTTACGACTGGAAGGAGAGCCAGTATTTC. Translating gives CASSYDWKESQYF.

The CDR3 loop reads CASSQPTSGQSYNEQFF. CDR3 coding DNA: TGTGCCAGCAGCCAACCAACTAGCGGCCAATCCTACAATGAGCAGTTCTTC. The chain is built from TRBV12-3 or TRBV12-4 and TRBJ2-1; the match to TRBD2 covers 8 bases. V was clipped by 6 bases and J by 1 base; unmatched bases: 11. The CDR3 has 17 amino acids.

This clonotype was seen repeatedly, ten times or more. V gene TRBV6-5 combines with J gene TRBJ1-1; TRBD1 matches 7 bases. Germline loops: CDR1 MNHEY, CDR2 SVGAGI. V trimming: 6 bases; J trimming: 1 base; junction bases outside the gene matches: 5. This CDR3 is built from 14 residues. CDR3: CASRKTGRNTEAFF. CDR3 sequence (DNA): TGTGCCAGCAGAAAGACAGGGAGGAACACTGAAGCTTTCTTT.

This clonotype was counted only a few times. The V call is TRBV6-5, the J call TRBJ2-5, with D perhaps TRBD1 or TRBD2 (5 bases each). Looked up from germline, CDR1 is MNHEY and CDR2 is SVGAGI. Trimming took off 2 bases at V and 4 bases at J, with 26 bases between the two ends. There are 19 residues in the CDR3. The CDR3 coding sequence is TGTGCCAGCAGTTACCACAAACCCGGGACCTCTCAGCTACGAGAGACCCAGTACTTC. It yields the protein CASSYHKPGTSQLRETQYF.

This clonotype was counted at least ten times. V is TRBV7-8 and J is TRBJ2-7; tentatively, D is TRBD1 or TRBD2 (6 bases each). V was shortened by 1 base and J by 2 bases, with 9 bases between the two germline ends. Germline loops: CDR1 SGHVS, CDR2 FQNEAQ. The CDR3 covers 14 residues. CDR3 coding DNA: TGTGCCAGCAGCTTAGGGGGGGCGCCCTACGAGCAGTACTTC. It translates to CASSLGGAPYEQYF. Complete variable domain (other parts from reference TRBV7-8 and TRBJ2-7): GAGVSQSPRYKVAKRGQDVALRCDPISGHVSLFWYQQALGQGPEFLTYFQNEAQLDKSGLPSDRFFAERPEGSVSTLKIQRTQQEDSAVYLCASSLGGAPYEQYFGPGTRLTVT.

Note on this clonotype: Mismatch with germline at one junction end may stem from a read error. The genes are TRBV6-5 and TRBJ2-7; D might be TRBD1 (6 bases). There are 13 residues in the CDR3. Germline assignment: CDR1 MNHEY and CDR2 SVGAGI. CDR3 residues: CASKRGRGHERYF. DNA for the CDR3: TGTGCCAGCAAGAGGGGCAGGGGACACGAGCGGTACTTC.